These 31 T cell receptor beta chains came from one sample sequenced in a study of cytomegalovirus exposure and HLA in healthy donors. The PCR ran on 60 Vbeta and 13 Jbeta primers. The data were produced by immunoSEQ multiplex PCR, yet TCRdb's version contains in-frame clones alone and is incomplete. The table records some 110,000 clones, around 80% of them present only once. Specimen: PBMCs. The receptors were gathered from a man in his forties or fifties in good health and CMV-seronegative.

V gene TRBV5-4 combines with J gene TRBJ2-5; 7 nucleotides line up with TRBD1. The CDR3 is made up of 13 amino acids. The V segment lost 6 bases and the J segment 1 base; nucleotides outside the gene matches: 3. Germline CDR1 SGHNT, CDR2 YYREEE (reference sequence). CDR3 sequence: CASKRQGQETQYF. The CDR3 nucleotides are TGTGCCAGCAAAAGACAGGGCCAAGAGACCCAGTACTTC.

This clone is a singleton in its sample. This chain links TRBV28 with TRBJ2-6; no clear D. The CDR3 has 15 residues. Trimming removed 3 bases from V and 6 bases from J, with 12 bases in between. Germline lookup yields CDR1 MDHEN and CDR2 SYDVKM. The CDR3 DNA sequence: TGTGCCAGCAGTTTCTTAGATATGTCGGCCAACGTCCTGACTTTC. The encoded protein is CASSFLDMSANVLTF.

The chain carries TRBV10-2 and TRBJ2-7; D may be TRBD2 (6 bases). Germline CDR1 WSHSY, CDR2 SAAADI. The V end was cut by 7 bases, the J end by 2 bases, with 12 bases between. CDR3 length: 13 residues. CDR3 bases: TGCGCCAGCACGGGACTGCCCGCCTACGAGCAGTACGTC. It is translated as CASTGLPAYEQYV.

The V call is TRBV7-2, the J call TRBJ1-5; D ambiguous. V dropped 3 bases and J dropped 6 bases, with 9 bases sitting between them. CDR1 SGHTA and CDR2 FQGNSA come from the germline V gene. The CDR3 has 13 amino acids. The CDR3 loop reads CASSLVGVQPQHF. CDR3 DNA: TGTGCCAGCAGCTTGGTGGGAGTTCAGCCCCAGCATTTT.

The V gene is TRBV7-2, the J gene TRBJ2-1; 10 positions match TRBD2. The CDR3 is 14 amino acids. The junction had 3 bases not matched to a gene; V was cut back by 3 bases and J by 7 bases. The germline gives CDR1 SGHTA, CDR2 FQGNSA. CDR3: CASSFSLAGNEQFF. Written as DNA, the CDR3 is TGTGCCAGCAGCTTTTCACTAGCGGGGAATGAGCAGTTCTTC.

The genes are TRBV30 and TRBJ1-2, with D unresolved. This CDR3 is 15 amino acids long. V dropped 2 bases and J dropped 4 bases, with 17 bases sitting between them. Germline CDR1 reads GTSNPN; CDR2 reads SVGIG (reference sequence). CDR3 sequence (DNA): TGTGCCTGGAGTCCGCTCAAAAAACACCGCTATGGCTACACCTTC. It translates to CAWSPLKKHRYGYTF.

The chain joins TRBV10-2 to TRBJ1-2; D perhaps matches TRBD1 (6 bases). V dropped 3 bases and J dropped 0 bases, with 8 bases sitting between them. This CDR3 has 14 amino acids. Germline V CDR1 and CDR2: WSHSY, SAAADI. CDR3 residues: CASSEDRTNYGYTF. CDR3 sequence (DNA): TGCGCCAGCAGTGAAGACAGGACTAACTATGGCTACACCTTC.

The gene calls are TRBV6-1 and TRBJ1-1; D might be TRBD1 (5 bases). The V end was cut by 6 bases, the J end by 5 bases, with 13 bases between. Germline values: CDR1 MNHNS, CDR2 SASEGT. The CDR3 has 13 residues. CDR3 residues: CASSTHGGTEAFF. CDR3 coding DNA: TGTGCCAGCAGCACCCACGGGGGTACTGAAGCTTTCTTT.

V is TRBV5-1 and J is TRBJ1-2, with a tentative D call TRBD1 (5 bases). The CDR3 has 14 amino acids. With 0 bases removed from V and 2 bases from J, the gap between germline ends came to 8 bases. Germline loops: CDR1 SGHRS, CDR2 YFSETQ. The CDR3, as DNA: TGCGCCAGCAGCTTGGAGCAGGGAAACTATGGCTACACCTTC. It encodes CASSLEQGNYGYTF.

The chain has TRBV6-4 and TRBJ2-1; 9 nucleotides align to TRBD2. This CDR3 has 17 residues. The germline V gene has CDR1 MRHNA and CDR2 SNTAGT. After removal of 0 bases from V and 7 bases from J, the junction contained 10 bases not matched to a gene. In DNA form, the CDR3 reads TGTGCCAGCAGTGACTCGATTGGCGCGGGGGGGTTTAATGAGCAGTTCTTC. Translating gives CASSDSIGAGGFNEQFF.

This clone was counted a few times. This chain's CDR3 is CASSFGAGREQYF. Here the CDR3 DNA reads TGTGCCAGCAGCTTTGGGGCAGGTCGCGAGCAGTACTTC. The chain joins TRBV7-3 to TRBJ2-7; D might be TRBD1 (5 bases). Germline V gene sequence: CDR1 SGHTA, CDR2 FQGTGA. The ends were cut back, 3 bases at V and 6 bases at J, with 12 bases in the middle. The CDR3 sequence is 13 residues long.

The rearrangement joins TRBV5-5 to TRBJ1-5; D unresolved. V lost 0 bases and J 4 bases, leaving 5 bases between the germline ends. Looked up from germline, CDR1 is SGHKS and CDR2 is YYEKEE (reference sequence). The CDR3 loop spans 13 amino acids. CDR3 sequence: CASSLVPNQPQHF. The CDR3, as DNA: TGTGCCAGCAGCTTGGTTCCGAATCAGCCCCAGCATTTT.

This chain joins TRBV9 and TRBJ2-7; 11 bases are shared with TRBD1. Germline V gene lookup returns CDR1 SGDLS and CDR2 YYNGEE. V gave up 3 bases and J gave up 3 bases; unmatched junction bases: 2. The CDR3 runs 14 residues. CDR3: CASSDGTGGYEQYV. The CDR3 region has the DNA TGTGCCAGCAGCGACGGGACAGGGGGCTACGAGCAGTACGTC.

V and J are TRBV19 and TRBJ1-1; D possibly corresponds to TRBD1 (6 bases). CDR1 and CDR2 (germline): LNHDA, SQIVND (reference sequence). Trimming cost V 7 bases and J 5 bases, with 17 bases left between them. The CDR3 length is 14 residues. DNA for the CDR3: TGTGCCAGTACGAAGGGGGGGTTCGGGACTGAAGCTTTCTTT. This codes for CASTKGGFGTEAFF.

V gene TRBV11-1 combines with J gene TRBJ2-7, with a possible D match to TRBD2 (5 bases). The CDR3 spans 14 residues. Germline CDR1 is SGHAT and CDR2 is FQDESV (reference sequence). With 5 bases removed from V and 7 bases from J, the gap between germline ends came to 18 bases. In nucleotides, the CDR3 is TGTGCCAGCAGCCCCGATCCCCCCCGGGGAGAGCAGTACTTC. It encodes CASSPDPPRGEQYF.

The chain uses TRBV11-2 and TRBJ1-5; the match to TRBD1 covers 8 bases. J was trimmed by 5 bases and V by 1 base; bases with no gene match: 7. Germline V gives CDR1 SGHAT, CDR2 FQNNGV. The CDR3 covers 16 residues. The CDR3 nucleotides read TGTGCCAGCAGCTTAGGGACAGGGACGGCCGATCAGCCCCAGCATTTT. It is translated as CASSLGTGTADQPQHF.

The J gene is TRBJ1-5, the V gene TRBV28; no reliable D call. Trimming took off 4 bases at V and 5 bases at J, with 6 bases between the two ends. The CDR3 covers 12 residues. Germline V lookup: CDR1 MDHEN, CDR2 SYDVKM. CDR3: CASSSKHQPQHF. CDR3 nucleotide sequence: TGTGCCAGCAGTTCCAAGCATCAGCCCCAGCATTTT.

This sequence joins TRBV2 and TRBJ2-3; D might be TRBD1 (6 bases). Germline CDR1 is SNHLY and CDR2 is FYNNEI. This CDR3 has 13 amino acids. Trimming took off 8 bases at V and 5 bases at J, with 14 bases between the two ends. Here the CDR3 reads CASQGTRGDTQYF. The CDR3 region has the DNA TGTGCCAGCCAAGGGACCAGGGGAGATACGCAGTATTTT.

The chain links TRBV4-1 to TRBJ1-2; the match to TRBD1 covers 8 bases. The CDR3 runs 16 residues. CDR1 and CDR2 from the germline V gene are MGHRA and YSYEKL. V dropped 2 bases and J dropped 2; count of bases not matched to a gene: 7. The CDR3 region is CASSQTGGDRNYGYTF. The CDR3 DNA follows: TGCGCCAGCAGCCAAACTGGGGGGGACAGGAACTATGGCTACACCTTC.

This chain links TRBV6-4 with TRBJ2-3, with 8 bases fitting TRBD1. Per germline, CDR1 MRHNA and CDR2 SNTAGT. Unmatched junction bases numbered 6, after V lost 10 bases and J lost 0 bases. CDR3 size: 14 residues. The chain's CDR3 is CATKQGVSTDTQYF. CDR3 in DNA: TGTGCCACCAAACAGGGGGTGAGCACAGATACGCAGTATTTT.

The chain couples TRBV14 to TRBJ2-7; the D is unclear. There are 13 residues in the CDR3. V lost 0 bases and J 7 bases, leaving 10 bases between the germline ends. Germline CDR1 SGHDN, CDR2 FVKESK. The chain's CDR3 is CASSQESHGEQYF. The DNA for the CDR3 is TGTGCCAGCAGCCAAGAATCACACGGGGAGCAGTACTTC.

This clone was counted between two and nine times. The V call is TRBV6-5, the J call TRBJ2-7; perhaps TRBD1 as D (6 bases). Germline assignment: CDR1 MNHEY and CDR2 SVGAGI. The length of the CDR3 is 11 residues. Trimming pared 11 bases from V and 6 bases from J, leaving 14 bases between. As DNA, the CDR3 is TGTGCCGTTCACAGGGCAGGCGAGCAGTACTTC. Its protein product is CAVHRAGEQYF.

The CDR3 here is CASSLAEAYGYTF. CDR3 nucleotide sequence: TGTGCCAGCAGCTTAGCTGAGGCCTATGGCTACACCTTC. V gene TRBV7-8 combines with J gene TRBJ1-2; D not certain. The germline CDR1 and CDR2 sequences are SGHVS and FQNEAQ. The CDR3 has 13 residues. V was cut by 0 bases and J by 4 bases, with 6 bases left in between. The full variable domain, its missing parts supplied by reference TRBV7-8 and TRBJ1-2, is GAGVSQSPRYKVAKRGQDVALRCDPISGHVSLFWYQQALGQGPEFLTYFQNEAQLDKSGLPSDRFFAERPEGSVSTLKIQRTQQEDSAVYLCASSLAEAYGYTFGSGTRLTVV.

V usage is TRBV6-5 and J usage is TRBJ1-4; D not resolved. Germline V gives CDR1 MNHEY, CDR2 SVGAGI. With 8 bases removed from V and 5 bases from J, the gap between germline ends came to 12 bases. The CDR3 covers 13 residues. CDR3 sequence (DNA): TGTGCCAGCGGGTCAACGGAGAATGAAAAACTGTTTTTT. Its translation: CASGSTENEKLFF.

This chain uses TRBV25-1 with TRBJ2-7; tentative D call: TRBD1 (6 bases). The CDR3 has 14 residues. Germline CDR1 is MGHDK and CDR2 is SYGVNS. The V end lost 6 bases, the J end lost 1 base, and 13 bases lay between the germline ends. The DNA of the CDR3 is TGTGCCAGCAGGGGGGAGACAGGATCCTACGAGCAGTACTTC. Encoded protein: CASRGETGSYEQYF.

The V call is TRBV5-1, the J call TRBJ2-3; the match to TRBD2 covers 10 bases. This CDR3 has 15 residues. The trim removed 3 bases at V and 0 bases at J, leaving 1 base unmatched. Germline V CDR1 and CDR2: SGHRS, YFSETQ. CDR3 bases: TGCGCCAGCAGCTCGACTAGCGGGAGCACAGATACGCAGTATTTT. This codes for CASSSTSGSTDTQYF. The complete variable domain, with remaining parts taken from reference TRBV5-1 and TRBJ2-3, reads KAGVTQTPRYLIKTRGQQVTLSCSPISGHRSVSWYQQTPGQGLQFLFEYFSETQRNKGNFPGRFSGRQFSNSRSEMNVSTLELGDSALYLCASSSTSGSTDTQYFGPGTRLTVL.

This clone was seen more than once but under ten times. The V call is TRBV5-6, the J call TRBJ2-7, with D unclear. CDR1 is SGHDT, CDR2 YYEEEE, per germline. The CDR3 spans 15 residues. Trimming removed 0 bases from V and 3 bases from J, with 13 bases in between. This CDR3 is CASSLGQEPYYEQYF. CDR3 DNA: TGTGCCAGCAGCTTGGGGCAGGAACCATACTACGAGCAGTACTTC.

The rearrangement uses TRBV18 and TRBJ2-2; 7 bases fit TRBD1. Germline trimming cut 3 bases from V and 5 bases from J; bases unmatched to any gene: 3. Germline-derived CDR1 and CDR2 are KGHSH and LQKENI. This CDR3 is 14 amino acids long. The CDR3: CASSPTGATGELFF. The CDR3 DNA follows: TGTGCCAGCTCACCTACAGGGGCAACCGGGGAGCTGTTTTTT.

This chain's CDR3 is CASSESRGWGYTF. The CDR3 DNA follows: TGCGCCAGCAGTGAGTCCCGGGGTTGGGGCTACACCTTC. The chain links TRBV10-1 to TRBJ1-2, with D unclear. V was clipped by 0 bases and J by 8 bases, with 10 bases between them. CDR1 WNHNN and CDR2 SYGVQD come from the germline V gene (reference sequence). This CDR3 contains 13 residues.

A few counts support this clone. J is TRBJ2-7 and V is TRBV2; 7 bases map to TRBD1. The CDR3 contains 14 residues. With V trimmed by 7 bases and J by 6 bases, 12 bases remained unmatched. Germline lookup yields CDR1 SNHLY and CDR2 FYNNEI. The CDR3 region has the DNA TGTGCCAGCAAAACGGGACAGCCGAACCTCGAGCAGTACTTC. It is translated as CASKTGQPNLEQYF.

The chain uses TRBV4-1 and TRBJ2-5, with 9 nucleotides matching TRBD2. The junction had 14 bases not matched to a gene; V was cut back by 4 bases and J by 5 bases. CDR3 length: 17 amino acids. Germline V gene sequence: CDR1 MGHRA, CDR2 YSYEKL. The CDR3 DNA reads as TGCGCCAGCAGCCCCCGGCTAGCGGGGCGAGAGGGGGAGACCCAGTACTTC. This codes for CASSPRLAGREGETQYF.